Listed below are T cell receptor beta chains from one sample, sequenced in a study of blood T cells in healthy people across ages. TCRdb itself ran the 5' RACE reads through MiXCR, one entry per CDR3 protein. Among about 680,000 distinct CDR3 sequences, 49% were seen once, and the ten largest hold around a third. Input material: blood. Receptors were obtained from a woman aged 60-70 years in good health. The CDR3 runs from the conserved cysteine through the conserved F or W. D genes are given only for firm matches. Size values are once, few and many counts, or a class for expanded clones, and some rows have none.

d_gene: TRBD2; j_gene: TRBJ2-5; abundance: -; v_gene: TRBV7-2; CDR3aa: CASSPQSLAGGVETQYF; CDR3nt: TGTGCCAGCAGCCCCCAGTCCCTAGCGGGAGGTGTGGAGACCCAGTACTTC
d_gene: TRBD2; j_gene: TRBJ2-3; abundance: few; v_gene: TRBV4-2; CDR3aa: CASSQGSGRDTQYF; CDR3nt: TGTGCCAGCAGCCAGGGCAGCGGGAGGGATACGCAGTATTTT
d_gene: -; j_gene: TRBJ2-3; abundance: -; v_gene: TRBV20-1; CDR3aa: CSAAIRATRTDTQYF; CDR3nt: TGCAGTGCTGCGATTAGAGCGACCCGCACAGATACGCAGTATTTT
d_gene: -; j_gene: TRBJ1-6; abundance: -; v_gene: TRBV6-2/TRBV6-3; CDR3aa: CACSYLDSPLHF; CDR3nt: TGTGCCTGCAGTTATCTCGATTCACCCCTCCACTTT
d_gene: -; j_gene: TRBJ1-2; abundance: -; v_gene: TRBV4-3; CDR3aa: CASSQEPGSFGYGYTF; CDR3nt: TGCGCCAGCAGCCAAGAACCAGGGAGTTTCGGGTATGGCTACACCTTC
d_gene: -; j_gene: TRBJ1-1; abundance: -; v_gene: TRBV6-6; CDR3aa: CAIQDGGRTEAFF; CDR3nt: TGTGCCATTCAAGACGGGGGGAGGACTGAAGCTTTCTTT
d_gene: -; j_gene: TRBJ1-1; abundance: -; v_gene: TRBV7-9; CDR3aa: CATNPAGSENTEAFF; CDR3nt: TGTGCCACCAACCCAGCGGGATCGGAGAACACTGAAGCTTTCTTT
d_gene: -; j_gene: TRBJ2-5; abundance: -; v_gene: TRBV6-2/TRBV6-3; CDR3aa: CASGNVRDEQYF; CDR3nt: TGTGCCAGCGGCAACGTTCGCGATGAGCAGTACTTC
d_gene: -; j_gene: TRBJ2-1; abundance: -; v_gene: TRBV25-1; CDR3aa: CASSQVTRNEQFF; CDR3nt: TGTGCCAGCAGCCAGGTCACCCGGAATGAGCAGTTCTTC
d_gene: TRBD2; j_gene: TRBJ2-3; abundance: -; v_gene: TRBV28; CDR3aa: CASTSGLAGEGPSTDTQYF; CDR3nt: TGTGCCAGCACGTCGGGACTAGCGGGAGAGGGCCCTAGCACAGATACGCAGTATTTT
d_gene: TRBD2; j_gene: TRBJ2-3; abundance: -; v_gene: TRBV4-2; CDR3aa: CASSQAPGGGRAGLKGTDTQYF; CDR3nt: TGTGCCAGCAGCCAAGCCCCCGGGGGCGGGAGGGCCGGGTTAAAGGGCACAGATACGCAGTATTTT
d_gene: -; j_gene: TRBJ1-2; abundance: -; v_gene: TRBV10-2; CDR3aa: CASSVGHAGVGYTF; CDR3nt: TGCGCCAGCAGTGTAGGGCATGCGGGGGTTGGCTACACCTTC
d_gene: -; j_gene: TRBJ2-7; abundance: -; v_gene: TRBV7-2; CDR3aa: CASSDERTGYEQYF; CDR3nt: TGTGCCAGCAGCGACGAAAGGACGGGATACGAGCAGTACTTC
d_gene: -; j_gene: TRBJ2-7; abundance: few; v_gene: TRBV4-1; CDR3aa: CASSPTTQGSYEQYF; CDR3nt: TGCGCCAGCAGCCCGACCACGCAGGGGTCCTACGAGCAGTACTTC